This TCR beta chain was sequenced in a study of blood T cell repertoires in COVID-19. Study overall: The study drew acute and convalescent COVID-19 samples from the United States, Italy and Spain. Nucleic acid was either cDNA or gDNA, and it came from T cells, B-cell-depleted T cells, or PBMCs.

In the original workflow: Reference gene primer amplification in the assay estimated nucleated cell counts. TCRdb's table, derived via immunoSEQ multiplex PCR, lists solely in-frame clones and lacks some. V and J calls and clone size are those listed in that table; D and trimming were worked out from the DNA. The sample lists about 210,000 clones; 88% were seen once. CDR3 length equals 17 residues. CDR1 is LGHDT, CDR2 YNNKEL, per germline (reference sequence). The V end lost 0 bases, the J end lost 9 bases, and 24 bases lay between the germline ends. The gene calls are TRBV3-1 (or the pseudogene TRBV3-2) and TRBJ2-7, with D possibly matching TRBD2 (5 bases). This clonotype was sampled from a man between 40 and 49 years old with acute or convalescent COVID-19. Sequencing used peripheral blood. The CDR3 spells CASSQDPRGYLPLGQYF. CDR3 nucleotide sequence: TGTGCCAGCAGCCAAGATCCCCGCGGGTACCTACCTTTAGGGCAGTACTTC.